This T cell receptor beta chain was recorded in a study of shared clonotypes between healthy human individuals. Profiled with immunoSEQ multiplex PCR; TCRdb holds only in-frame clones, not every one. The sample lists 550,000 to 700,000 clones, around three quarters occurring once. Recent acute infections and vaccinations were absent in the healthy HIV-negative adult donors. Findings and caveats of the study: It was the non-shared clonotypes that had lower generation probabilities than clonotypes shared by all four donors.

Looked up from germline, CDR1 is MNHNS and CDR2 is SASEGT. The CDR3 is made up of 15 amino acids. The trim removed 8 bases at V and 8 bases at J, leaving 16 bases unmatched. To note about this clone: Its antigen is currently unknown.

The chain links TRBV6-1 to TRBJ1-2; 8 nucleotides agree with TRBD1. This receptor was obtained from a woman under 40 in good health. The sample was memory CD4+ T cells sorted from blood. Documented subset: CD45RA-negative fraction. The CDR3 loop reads CASALERQGAWGYTF. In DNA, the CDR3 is TGTGCCAGCGCCCTTGAACGGCAGGGGGCGTGGGGCTACACCTTC.